This T cell receptor (beta chain) was profiled in a study of shared clonotypes between healthy human individuals. Data came from immunoSEQ multiplex PCR; TCRdb stores just in-frame clones and leaves some out. The repertoire has about 2.4 million clones, roughly 93% of them found once; the top ten carry roughly 0.39%. In germline, CDR1 is SGHRS, CDR2 YFSETQ. The ends lost 2 bases at V and 0 bases at J; junction bases unmatched: 2. There are 15 residues in the CDR3. The receptor was derived from a man between 18 and 35 years old in good health. Some clones in this sample may be carry-over from other donors' samples. The J gene is TRBJ2-5, the V gene TRBV5-1; 9 positions agree with TRBD2. The specimen sequenced was naive CD4+ T cells from PBMCs. The subset denotes: CD45RA+ positively selected. CDR3 nucleotide sequence: TGCGCCAGCAGCTTTACTAGCGGGTACCAAGAGACCCAGTACTTC. Its translation is CASSFTSGYQETQYF.